This is a list of T cell receptor beta chains from one sample in a study of shared clonotypes between healthy human individuals. Assay used: immunoSEQ multiplex PCR; TCRdb lists only in-frame clones, some missing. The sample has some 680,000 clones, around four fifths seen once. The sequenced material came from memory CD4+ T cells sorted from blood. The receptors were gathered from a woman aged 30 to 39 in good health. CDR3s include the opening cysteine and the closing phenylalanine or tryptophan. A D gene is named only where the DNA matches it firmly. Rows give clone size only sometimes, using once, few, many, or a class for an expanded clone.

TRBJ2-7 TRBD2 TRBV9 . TGTGCCAGCAGTAGGGACTACCGCTACGAGCAGTACTTC CASSRDYRYEQYF
TRBJ1-1 TRBD1 TRBV11-2 . TGTGCCAGCAGCCAGCAGGGGGAGAACACTGAAGCTTTCTTT CASSQQGENTEAFF
TRBJ2-2 . TRBV28 . TGTGCCAGCAGTTCTATACAGGGCTTGAAGACCGGGGAGCTGTTTTTT CASSSIQGLKTGELFF
TRBJ1-5 . TRBV7-9 . TGTGCCAGCAGCTTAACGGGTTCCAGGCAGCCCCAGCATTTT CASSLTGSRQPQHF
TRBJ2-7 . TRBV13 . TGTGCCAGCAGCTTAGGACTACCAACCTACGAGCAGTACTTC CASSLGLPTYEQYF
TRBJ2-7 TRBD1 TRBV14 . TGTGCCAGCAGCCAAGTGAGAGACCCCACAGGGGGCTACGAGCAGTACTTC CASSQVRDPTGGYEQYF
TRBJ2-3 . TRBV7-9 . TGTGCCAGCAGCTTAGCGCTCGGAGATACAGATACGCAGTATTTT CASSLALGDTDTQYF
TRBJ2-2 . TRBV4-2 . TGTGCCAGCAGCCACCCTCTAGGGGCTAGCGTCGCCACCGGGGAGCTGTTTTTT CASSHPLGASVATGELFF
TRBJ2-3 . TRBV7-9 . TGTGCCAGCAGCTTAGACTACGGTACGCAGTATTTT CASSLDYGTQYF
TRBJ2-3 TRBD2 TRBV7-3 many TGTGCCAGCAGCTTCGCGGGAGGGCCACGGGATACGCAGTATTTT CASSFAGGPRDTQYF
TRBJ2-7 TRBD2 TRBV7-2 . TGTGCCAGCAGTCCATCAGTACTAGCGGGCTACGAGCAGTACTTC CASSPSVLAGYEQYF
TRBJ2-5 TRBD1 TRBV14 . TGTGCCAGCAGCCAAGGGGGGACAGGGGAGAAGACCCAGTACTTC CASSQGGTGEKTQYF
TRBJ2-7 . TRBV7-2 . TGTGCCAGCAGCTCCCAACGAGACAGTTACGAGCAGTACTTC CASSSQRDSYEQYF
TRBJ2-3 TRBD1 TRBV5-1 . TGCGCCAGCAGCATTCCAGGGGGCTCGGCTACAGATACGCAGTATTTT CASSIPGGSATDTQYF
TRBJ2-1 . TRBV7-9 . TGTGCCAGCAGCTTAGGTGACGGGGGTTACAATGAGCAGTTCTTC CASSLGDGGYNEQFF
TRBJ1-5 . TRBV2 . TGTGCCAGCAAAAGCGAGGGATCTAGCAATCAGCCCCAGCATTTT CASKSEGSSNQPQHF
TRBJ2-6 . TRBV11-1 few TGTGCCAGCAGCTTACGGGGTAATGGGGCCAACGTCCTGACTTTC CASSLRGNGANVLTF
TRBJ2-1 TRBD1 TRBV7-9 . TGTGCCAGCAGCTTTGACACTCGGACAGGCAGTAAGTTCTTC CASSFDTRTGSKFF
TRBJ2-4 . TRBV27 . TGTGCCAGCAGGGAACAGGGAAAAAACATTCAGTACTTC CASREQGKNIQYF
TRBJ2-7 TRBD1 TRBV19 . TGTGCCAGTAGTATTGCCCAAGGACAGGGATTCTACGAGCAGTACTTC CASSIAQGQGFYEQYF
TRBJ2-1 . TRBV7-9 . TGTGCCAGCAGCCCCCGCTTGGGCTCCTACAATGAGCAGTTCTTC CASSPRLGSYNEQFF
TRBJ2-3 . TRBV7-9 . TGTGCCAGCAGATTAAACTCCAAGAAGTTCACAGATACGCAGTATTTT CASRLNSKKFTDTQYF
TRBJ1-1 TRBD1 TRBV5-1 . TGCGCCAGCAGCTATGGGACAGACGGTCTGGAAGCTTTCTTT CASSYGTDGLEAFF
TRBJ2-3 . TRBV28 . TGTGCCAGCAGTAGGGGGGGCCTAAAGAGCACAGATACGCAGTATTTT CASSRGGLKSTDTQYF
TRBJ2-3 TRBD2 TRBV27 . TGTGCCAGCAGTTTATCCCCTAGCGGGAGTGATCCGCAGTATTTT CASSLSPSGSDPQYF
TRBJ1-1 . TRBV6-5 . TGTGCCAGCAGTTACTCTAGGGTCACTGAAGCTTTCTTT CASSYSRVTEAFF
TRBJ2-2 TRBD2 TRBV7-2 . TGTGCCAGCAGCCCTAACCGACTAGCGGGAGAGGCCGGGGAGCTGTTTTTT CASSPNRLAGEAGELFF
TRBJ2-6 TRBD1 TRBV6-1 . TGTGCAGAAGGGACAGGGGGAACGGGGGCCAACGTCCTGACTTTC CAEGTGGTGANVLTF
TRBJ2-7 TRBD1 TRBV2 once TGTGCCAGCAGTCGACAGGGCAACGAGCAGTACTTC CASSRQGNEQYF
TRBJ1-3 TRBD1 TRBV18 . TGTGCCAGCTCGGAAACGACAGGGCCCTCTGGAAACACCATATATTTT CASSETTGPSGNTIYF
TRBJ2-7 . TRBV7-8 . TGTGCCAGCAGCTTAGATCCGGGAGCGGGCGAGCAGTACTTC CASSLDPGAGEQYF
TRBJ2-3 TRBD2 TRBV11-2 . TGTGCCAGCAGCTTAGCTGCGGGAGGGCCTTTGAATACGCAGTATTTT CASSLAAGGPLNTQYF
TRBJ2-5 . TRBV6-6 . TGTGCCAGCAGTCCCCTTGGGGACACGGGGGAAGAGACCCAGTACTTC CASSPLGDTGEETQYF
TRBJ2-1 TRBD2 TRBV9 many TGTGCCAGCAGCGCTAGCGGGACCTACAATGAGCAGTTCTTC CASSASGTYNEQFF
TRBJ2-7 TRBD1 TRBV4-1 once TGCGCCAGCAGCCGGACAGGGGAACGCGAGCAGTACTTC CASSRTGEREQYF
TRBJ2-1 . TRBV5-1 . TGCGCCAGCAGCGAGATAAATGAGCAGTTCTTC CASSEINEQFF
TRBJ2-7 TRBD2 TRBV6-1 . TGTGCCAGCAGAGCGGGAGGACACTACGAGCAGTACTTC CASRAGGHYEQYF
TRBJ2-1 . TRBV5-4 once TGTGCCAGCAGCTTGGCCCCACAGGGAAACTACAATGAGCAGTTCTTC CASSLAPQGNYNEQFF
TRBJ2-7 TRBD1 TRBV5-3 . TGTGCCAGAAGCGCCGGGACAGGGTCCTACGAGCAGTACTTC CARSAGTGSYEQYF
TRBJ2-7 TRBD2 TRBV10-2 . TGCGCCAGCAGGGGACTAGCGGGGTATGGCGAGCAGTACTTC CASRGLAGYGEQYF
TRBJ2-7 TRBD1 TRBV29-1 . TGCAGCGTTGCAGCCTCACCGGGACAGGGGCCCTACGAGCAGTACTTC CSVAASPGQGPYEQYF
TRBJ2-7 TRBD2 TRBV5-6 few TGTGCCAGCAGCAACCGCCGGACTAGCGGAACCTACGAGCAGTACTTC CASSNRRTSGTYEQYF
TRBJ1-2 TRBD1 TRBV7-6 . TGTGCCAGCAGCCCGAGATTGTCCAGGGGGCGCGAAGGCTACACCTTC CASSPRLSRGREGYTF
TRBJ2-3 . TRBV7-7 . TGTGCCAGCAGCTCCTCCGGAGGATCAGATACGCAGTATTTT CASSSSGGSDTQYF
TRBJ2-7 TRBD2 TRBV10-3 . TGTGCTACCTACACCGGGACTAGCCATTCATACGAGCAGTACTTC CATYTGTSHSYEQYF
TRBJ1-3 TRBD1 TRBV28 few TGTGCCAGCAGTTTTGGACAGGAGTCCTCTGGAAACACCATATATTTT CASSFGQESSGNTIYF
TRBJ2-2 . TRBV4-1 . TGCGCCAGCAGCCAAGATCGCGGGATCGGGACCGGGGAGCTGTTTTTT CASSQDRGIGTGELFF
TRBJ2-5 . TRBV5-4 . TGTGCCAGCAGTAGGGACGAGGAGACCCAGTACTTC CASSRDEETQYF